The source of this T cell receptor (beta chain) is a study of blood T cell repertoires in COVID-19. Sequenced by immunoSEQ multiplex PCR; TCRdb stores in-frame clones only, minus some. This table has about 100,000 clones, over 60% appearing once. Sequencing was performed on peripheral blood. The clonotype originates from a man between 65 and 85 years old with acute or convalescent COVID-19.

The CDR3 protein is CATSSDRTSGGKNIQYF. In DNA form, the CDR3 reads TGTGCCACCAGCAGTGACCGGACTAGCGGGGGAAAGAACATTCAGTACTTC. This sequence joins TRBV15 and TRBJ2-4; 13 bases fit TRBD2. The CDR3 extends over 17 amino acids. J gave up 7 bases and V 3 bases, and 9 bases lay outside the gene matches. Germline lookup yields CDR1 LNHNV and CDR2 YYDKDF (reference sequence).